One sample yielded the 14 T cell receptor beta chains listed below, sequenced in a study of CD8+ T cells in alopecia areata. Sequencing relied on a cDNA template that was reverse transcribed from extracted RNA. The data were produced by immunoSEQ multiplex PCR, yet TCRdb's version contains in-frame clones alone and is incomplete. This table has about 39,000 clones, just over 65% appearing once. The treatment denotes: oral pan-JAK inhibitor, 5-10 mg twice daily. Material: CD8+ T cells sorted from blood, obtained at week 4, from a patient treated with tofacitinib. The receptors stem from a human donor with alopecia areata.

The V call is TRBV30, the J call TRBJ1-6; D uncertain. Deletions cut 0 bases from V and 7 bases from J, with 4 bases between. Germline CDR1 reads GTSNPN; CDR2 reads SVGIG (reference sequence). The CDR3 contains 12 residues. CDR3 sequence: CAWSVENSPLHF. CDR3 in DNA: TGTGCCTGGAGTGTAGAAAATTCACCCCTCCACTTT.

The gene calls are TRBV7-2 and TRBJ1-6; D unresolved. The CDR3 consists of 11 residues. Germline CDR1 and CDR2: SGHTA and FQGNSA. V shed 5 bases and J shed 14 bases, with 10 bases lying between them. The CDR3 DNA is TGTGCCAGCAGCCTCGATGGGGCCCTCCACTTT. Protein sequence: CASSLDGALHF. Full variable domain (missing parts from reference TRBV7-2 and TRBJ1-6): GAGVSQSPSNKVTEKGKDVELRCDPISGHTALYWYRQSLGQGLEFLIYFQGNSAPDKSGLPSDRFSAERTGGSVSTLTIQRTQQEDSAVYLCASSLDGALHFGNGTRLTVT.

This clone showed up just a few times. The genes are TRBV14 and TRBJ1-6; a weak D match, TRBD1 (6 bases). Trimming took 5 bases from V and 4 from J, leaving 15 bases between them. Per germline, CDR1 SGHDN and CDR2 FVKESK. CDR3 length: 16 amino acids. The CDR3 reads CASSVSGTRYNSPLHF. CDR3 coding DNA: TGTGCCAGCAGCGTCTCCGGGACACGTTATAATTCACCCCTCCACTTT. The full variable domain, with the rest looked up from reference TRBV14 and TRBJ1-6, is EAGVTQFPSHSVIEKGQTVTLRCDPISGHDNLYWYRRVMGKEIKFLLHFVKESKQDESGMPNNRFLAERTGGTYSTLKVQPAELEDSGVYFCASSVSGTRYNSPLHFGNGTRLTVT.

This clone turned up a few times. The rearrangement links TRBV29-1 to TRBJ2-7, with 7 bases lining up with TRBD1. Per the germline V gene, CDR1 is SQVTM and CDR2 is ANQGSEA. The CDR3 consists of 13 residues. The V and J ends lost 3 bases and 5 bases, in that order; junction bases with no gene match: 7. The CDR3 DNA reads as TGCAGCGTTGATAAGGGGGCCGGGAACGAGCAGTACTTC. Translated, it gives CSVDKGAGNEQYF.

The chain recombines TRBV29-1 with TRBJ2-7; either TRBD1 or TRBD2 may supply D (5 bases each). Trimming cost V 4 bases and J 2 bases, with 12 bases left between them. The CDR3 totals 13 residues. The germline CDR1 and CDR2 sequences are SQVTM and ANQGSEA. The CDR3 DNA reads as TGCAGCGTTGTTTGGGACGCTGCCTACGAGCAGTACTTC. Translated: CSVVWDAAYEQYF.

The chain links TRBV29-1 to TRBJ2-1; tentative D call: TRBD2 (5 bases). Trimming shortened V by 7 bases and J by 8 bases, and 15 bases separated the two germline ends. The CDR3 covers 12 residues. Germline V gene data show CDR1 as SQVTM and CDR2 as ANQGSEA. For the CDR3, the DNA is TGCAGCGCGCTGGGAGTGGAGGATGAGCAGTTCTTC. It is translated as CSALGVEDEQFF.

This clone ranks as medium-sized. The chain links TRBV7-9 to TRBJ2-3; 9 positions agree with TRBD2. Trimming took 4 bases from V and 6 from J; bases not matched to a gene: 11. CDR1 is SEHNR and CDR2 is FQNEAQ in the germline V gene (reference sequence). The CDR3 is 16 amino acids. The CDR3 nucleotides are TGTGCCAGCAGCTCCGCTAGCGGGGTTGTTCCGGATACGCAGTATTTT. Its protein is CASSSASGVVPDTQYF.

The sample holds a few counts of this clone. The chain couples TRBV29-1 to TRBJ2-2; D gene unclear. Between the trimmed V and J ends, which lost 8 bases and 4 bases, there was a span of 11 bases. Germline lookup yields CDR1 SQVTM and CDR2 ANQGSEA. The CDR3 sequence is 12 residues long. CDR3 coding DNA: TGCAGCCACCAGACCGTCACCGGGGAGCTGTTTTTT. Translated, it gives CSHQTVTGELFF.

The chain recombines TRBV30 with TRBJ1-1, with D unclear. Germline loops: CDR1 GTSNPN, CDR2 SVGIG (reference sequence). The germline V and J ends were trimmed by 5 bases and 1 base, with 5 bases remaining between them. This CDR3 is 11 amino acids long. CDR3 region: CAWVRNTEAFF. The CDR3 bases are TGTGCCTGGGTAAGGAACACTGAAGCTTTCTTT.

The chain combines TRBV7-2 with TRBJ1-4; tentatively, D is TRBD1 (5 bases). Trimming left V 4 bases short and J 8 bases short, with 26 bases between. Germline lookup yields CDR1 SGHTA and CDR2 FQGNSA. This CDR3 has 18 residues. In nucleotides, the CDR3 is TGTGCCAGCAGCTCCATGCGGGACGCCGGGATGATGAAGGAAAAACTGTTTTTT. This codes for CASSSMRDAGMMKEKLFF.

The chain is built from TRBV27 and TRBJ1-5, with D unresolved. CDR3 length: 13 amino acids. V lost 5 bases, J lost 6 bases, and 11 bases lay in between. CDR1 is MNHEY, CDR2 SMNVEV, per germline (reference sequence). This chain's CDR3 is CASSSVWAQPQHF. CDR3 sequence (DNA): TGTGCCAGCAGTAGTGTGTGGGCTCAGCCCCAGCATTTT.

The rearrangement uses TRBV10-2 and TRBJ1-5; D is perhaps TRBD1 (5 bases). Germline assignment: CDR1 WSHSY and CDR2 SAAADI. V lost 8 bases and J lost 3, with 11 bases in between. CDR3 length: 13 residues. CDR3 in amino acids: CASGGSFNQPQHF. The DNA for the CDR3 is TGCGCCAGCGGGGGGAGCTTCAATCAGCCCCAGCATTTT.

This clone was detected many times. The chain uses TRBV7-9 and TRBJ1-1; TRBD1 agrees at 8 bases. The V and J ends lost 3 bases and 10 bases, in that order; junction bases with no gene match: 4. The length of the CDR3 is 12 residues. The germline V gene has CDR1 SEHNR and CDR2 FQNEAQ (reference sequence). In DNA form, the CDR3 reads TGTGCCAGCAGCTTGGGAACAGGGGGAGCTTTCTTT. Its protein product is CASSLGTGGAFF.

This clone was detected only a few times. In DNA, the CDR3 is TGCGCCAGCAGCCAGAGTGGCAATGAGCAGTTCTTC. Translation gives CASSQSGNEQFF. The gene calls are TRBV5-1 and TRBJ2-1; D remains unclear. The ends were cut back, 4 bases at V and 6 bases at J, with 8 bases in the middle. This CDR3 has 12 amino acids. Germline V gene sequence: CDR1 SGHRS, CDR2 YFSETQ.